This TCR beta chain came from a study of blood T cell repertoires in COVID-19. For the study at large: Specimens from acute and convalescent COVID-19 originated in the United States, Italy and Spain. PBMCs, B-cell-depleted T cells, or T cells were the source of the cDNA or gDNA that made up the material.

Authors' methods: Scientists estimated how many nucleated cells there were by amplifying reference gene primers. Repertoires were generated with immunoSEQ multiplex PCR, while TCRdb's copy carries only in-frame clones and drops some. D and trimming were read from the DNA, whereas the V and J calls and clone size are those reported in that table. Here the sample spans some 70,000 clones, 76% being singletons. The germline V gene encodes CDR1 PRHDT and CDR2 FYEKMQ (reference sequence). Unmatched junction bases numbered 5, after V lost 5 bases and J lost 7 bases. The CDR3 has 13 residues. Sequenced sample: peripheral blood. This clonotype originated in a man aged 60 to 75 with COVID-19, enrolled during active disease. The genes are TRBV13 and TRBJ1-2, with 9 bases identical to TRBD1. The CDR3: CASSRGQGIGYTF. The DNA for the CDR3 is TGTGCCAGCAGCCGAGGACAGGGGATTGGCTACACCTTC.